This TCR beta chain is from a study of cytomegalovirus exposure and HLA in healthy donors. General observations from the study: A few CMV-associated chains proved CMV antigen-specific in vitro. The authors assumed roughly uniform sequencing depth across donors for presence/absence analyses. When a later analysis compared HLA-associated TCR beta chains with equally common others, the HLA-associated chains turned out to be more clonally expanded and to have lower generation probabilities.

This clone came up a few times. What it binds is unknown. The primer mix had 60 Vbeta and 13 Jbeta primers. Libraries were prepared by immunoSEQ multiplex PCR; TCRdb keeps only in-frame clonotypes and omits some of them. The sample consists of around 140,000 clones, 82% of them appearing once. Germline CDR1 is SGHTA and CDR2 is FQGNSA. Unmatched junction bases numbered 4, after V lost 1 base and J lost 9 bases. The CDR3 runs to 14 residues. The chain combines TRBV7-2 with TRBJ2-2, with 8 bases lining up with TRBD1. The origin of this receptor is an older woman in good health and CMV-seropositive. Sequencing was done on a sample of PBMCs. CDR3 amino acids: CASSLGTGSRELFF. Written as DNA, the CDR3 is TGTGCCAGCAGCTTAGGGACAGGGTCTCGGGAGCTGTTTTTT.